These 30 T cell receptor beta chains originate from one sample sequenced in a study of early T cells in non-severe SARS-CoV-2 infection. TCRdb fed the 5' RACE reads into MiXCR, producing one record per CDR3 protein. The table includes about 22,000 distinct CDR3 sequences, over 4% detected once. The sequenced material came from whole blood. Receptor source: an adult who was a healthcare worker with PCR-confirmed SARS-CoV-2 infection or an uninfected control (not recorded which).

Many counts were recorded for this clonotype. The chain is built from TRBV20-1 and TRBJ1-1; 12 bases fit TRBD1. The J segment lost 4 bases and the V segment lost 6 bases, leaving 12 bases of the junction unmatched. The V gene's germline CDR1 is DFQATT and CDR2 SNEGSKA (reference sequence). The CDR3 runs to 16 residues. The CDR3 loop reads CSAGGDRGLRGTEAFF. The CDR3 nucleotides are TGCAGTGCAGGGGGGGACAGGGGGCTACGGGGCACTGAAGCTTTCTTT.

This chain connects TRBV7-2 to TRBJ1-2; TRBD1 might be the D (5 bases). Germline CDR1 and CDR2: SGHTA and FQGNSA. V lost 3 bases to trimming and J lost 4 bases, with 15 bases between them. The CDR3 has 15 amino acids. The CDR3 spells CASSFDGTILYGYTF. The CDR3 region has the DNA TGTGCCAGCAGCTTCGACGGGACTATACTCTATGGCTACACCTTC.

This clonotype came up many times. This chain connects TRBV7-3 to TRBJ1-1; 8 nucleotides match TRBD1. Germline V gives CDR1 SGHTA, CDR2 FQGTGA. The CDR3 is 14 residues long. The V segment lost 3 bases and the J segment 7 bases; nucleotides outside the gene matches: 7. The CDR3, as DNA: TGTGCCAGCAGCTTGGAGCCAGGGGGCCGTGAAGCTTTCTTT. This translates into CASSLEPGGREAFF. Supplemented by reference TRBV7-3 and TRBJ1-1, the full variable domain reads GAGVSQTPSNKVTEKGKYVELRCDPISGHTALYWYRQSLGQGPEFLIYFQGTGAADDSGLPNDRFFAVRPEGSVSTLKIQRTERGDSAVYLCASSLEPGGREAFFGQGTRLTVV.

The chain joins TRBV14 to TRBJ2-3; D may be TRBD1 (6 bases). V was shortened by 5 bases and J by 2 bases, with 14 bases between the two germline ends. Germline CDR1 SGHDN, CDR2 FVKESK. There are 15 residues in the CDR3. The CDR3 DNA follows: TGTGCCAGCAGCTCCCCCACAGGGAACACAGATACGCAGTATTTT. Translated: CASSSPTGNTDTQYF.

In this sample, this clonotype turned up many times. This chain uses TRBV24-1 with TRBJ2-7; D gene uncertain. Germline-derived CDR1 and CDR2 are KGHDR and SFDVKD. There are 12 residues in the CDR3. The V end lost 7 bases, the J end lost 0 bases, and 6 bases lay between the germline ends. CDR3 in DNA: TGTGCCACCAGAGGTAGCTCCTACGAGCAGTACTTC. Amino acids: CATRGSSYEQYF.

The chain couples TRBV7-6 to TRBJ2-3; D unclear. The CDR3 extends over 14 amino acids. Germline CDR1 and CDR2: SGHVS and FNYEAQ. V was shortened by 5 bases and J by 0 bases, with 9 bases between the two germline ends. The CDR3 is CASSELTSTDTQYF. The DNA for the CDR3 is TGTGCCAGCAGCGAACTAACTAGCACAGATACGCAGTATTTT. Full variable domain (missing parts from reference TRBV7-6 and TRBJ2-3): GAGVSQSPRYKVTKRGQDVALRCDPISGHVSLYWYRQALGQGPEFLTYFNYEAQQDKSGLPNDRFSAERPEGSISTLTIQRTEQRDSAMYRCASSELTSTDTQYFGPGTRLTVL.

This clonotype has a count of ten or more. The rearrangement uses TRBV3-1 and TRBJ1-2; D is unresolved. CDR1 is LGHDT, CDR2 YNNKEL, per germline (reference sequence). There are 15 residues in the CDR3. Trimming cost V 0 bases and J 2 bases, with 10 bases left between them. Here the CDR3 DNA reads TGTGCCAGCAGCCAAGATTCATCAGCGAACTATGGCTACACCTTC. It translates to CASSQDSSANYGYTF.

In its sample, this clonotype is medium-sized (0.01 to 0.1%). The chain uses TRBV11-3 and TRBJ2-1, with D possibly being TRBD2 (6 bases). The length of the CDR3 is 12 residues. The V gene lost 5 bases and the J gene lost 8 bases, with 10 bases spanning the gap. Germline CDR1 SGHNT, CDR2 YENEEA. CDR3 region: CASSQGEDEQFF. The CDR3 DNA follows: TGTGCCAGCAGCCAAGGGGAGGATGAGCAGTTCTTC.

This clonotype was seen many times. This chain connects TRBV29-1 to TRBJ2-1; possible D gene TRBD1, 6 bases. Germline V gene sequence: CDR1 SQVTM, CDR2 ANQGSEA. V lost 6 bases to trimming and J lost 0 bases, with 12 bases between them. This CDR3 has 14 residues. The CDR3 region is CSVLTGSSYNEQFF. Here the CDR3 DNA reads TGCAGCGTACTAACAGGGTCCTCCTACAATGAGCAGTTCTTC.

This clonotype was picked up many times. V is TRBV28 and J is TRBJ2-7, with D possibly being TRBD1 (6 bases). Germline V gene sequence: CDR1 MDHEN, CDR2 SYDVKM. The V end was cut by 5 bases, the J end by 0 bases, with 14 bases between. The CDR3 totals 15 residues. CDR3 DNA: TGTGCCAGCAGTCCCCCCGGACAGCCCTCCTACGAGCAGTACTTC. This gives the protein CASSPPGQPSYEQYF.

This clonotype was counted only a few times. The chain joins TRBV20-1 to TRBJ1-6, with D possibly matching TRBD1 (5 bases). Trimming took 1 base from V and 6 from J, leaving 10 bases between them. Per germline, CDR1 DFQATT and CDR2 SNEGSKA (reference sequence). This CDR3 has 14 residues. The CDR3 spells CSARGLGGNSPLHF. DNA of the CDR3: TGCAGTGCTAGAGGACTCGGGGGTAATTCACCCCTCCACTTT.

In this sample, this clonotype turned up many times. V and J are TRBV7-6 and TRBJ2-2; 7 nucleotides match TRBD1. Germline V gene lookup returns CDR1 SGHVS and CDR2 FNYEAQ. The V gene end was trimmed by 0 bases and the J gene end by 3 bases; junction bases not matched to a gene: 7. The CDR3 is 17 residues long. The CDR3 loop is CASSLAQQGLDTGELFF. The CDR3 DNA follows: TGTGCCAGCAGCTTAGCGCAACAGGGGCTAGACACCGGGGAGCTGTTTTTT.

This clonotype was counted a few times. The chain has TRBV28 and TRBJ1-2; no clear D gene. CDR1 is MDHEN and CDR2 is SYDVKM in the germline V gene. Trimming pared 2 bases from V and 7 bases from J, leaving 5 bases between. The CDR3 contains 11 residues. The CDR3 protein is CASSLGFGYTF. The CDR3 DNA follows: TGTGCCAGCAGTTTAGGGTTTGGCTACACCTTC.

This clonotype was picked up many times. V is TRBV25-1 and J is TRBJ2-1, with D possibly being TRBD1 (6 bases). Trimming pared 2 bases from V and 4 bases from J, leaving 12 bases between. The germline V gene encodes CDR1 MGHDK and CDR2 SYGVNS. The CDR3 loop spans 15 amino acids. The CDR3 DNA sequence: TGTGCCAGCAGTGAAGAACAGGGTTCGTACAATGAGCAGTTCTTC. Its protein product is CASSEEQGSYNEQFF.

The table lists this clonotype with many counts. The chain recombines TRBV10-2 with TRBJ2-7, with D possibly TRBD2 on 6 matching bases. Trimming left V 0 bases short and J 3 bases short, with 9 bases between. The CDR3 length is 14 residues. CDR1 is WSHSY and CDR2 is SAAADI in the germline V gene. The CDR3 loop reads CASSESAGFYEQYF. In DNA form, the CDR3 reads TGCGCCAGCAGTGAGTCGGCGGGGTTCTACGAGCAGTACTTC.

This clonotype came up many times. The chain employs TRBV3-1 and TRBJ1-1; tentative D call: TRBD1 (6 bases). The V end was cut by 4 bases, the J end by 1 base, with 13 bases between. Germline V gene lookup returns CDR1 LGHDT and CDR2 YNNKEL (reference sequence). This CDR3 is 15 amino acids long. CDR3: CASSLLDRRNTEAFF. The CDR3 DNA reads TGTGCCAGCAGCCTATTAGACAGGAGGAACACTGAAGCTTTCTTT.

This clonotype has ten or more counts. The gene calls are TRBV2 and TRBJ2-3; TRBD2 matches 8 bases. Per germline, CDR1 SNHLY and CDR2 FYNNEI. V lost 3 bases to trimming and J lost 6 bases; unmatched junction nucleotides: 14. There are 17 residues in the CDR3. The CDR3 nucleotides are TGTGCCAGCAGTGATAGGCCGGGGGGGCCCCGAGGGGATACGCAGTATTTT. As protein: CASSDRPGGPRGDTQYF.

A word on this clonotype: A much more abundant neighbour one base away suggests this may be a read error. V usage is TRBV7-2 and J usage is TRBJ2-5, with no clear D. The CDR3 is 15 residues long. Germline V gene sequence: CDR1 SGHTA, CDR2 FQGNSA. V dropped 1 base and J dropped 0 bases, with 9 bases sitting between them. CDR3 sequence (DNA): TGTGCCAGCAGCTTAGGTGTACGGGACCAAGAGACCCAGTACTTC. Protein product: CASSLGVRDQETQYF.

The rearrangement joins TRBV7-9 to TRBJ1-6; D unclear. Germline V gene sequence: CDR1 SEHNR, CDR2 FQNEAQ (reference sequence). The CDR3 length is 15 residues. Deletions cut 1 base from V and 8 bases from J, with 12 bases between. The CDR3: CASSLEAQRDSPLHF. CDR3 nucleotide sequence: TGTGCCAGCAGCTTAGAGGCACAAAGGGATTCACCCCTCCACTTT.

This clonotype occurred many times. The chain combines TRBV6-2 or TRBV6-3 with TRBJ2-7; a weak D match, TRBD1 (5 bases). Germline CDR1 MNHEY, CDR2 SVGEGT. This CDR3 is 15 amino acids long. V was cut by 6 bases and J by 3 bases, with 18 bases left in between. The CDR3 region has the DNA TGTGCCAGCAGAAAAGACAGCGCCCGTTTCTACGAGCAGTACTTC. Protein: CASRKDSARFYEQYF.

The V and J genes are TRBV6-6 and TRBJ1-6; no definite D call. Trimming took 5 bases from V and 0 from J, leaving 11 bases between them. This CDR3 has 16 amino acids. Germline values: CDR1 MNHNY, CDR2 SVGAGI (reference sequence). The CDR3, as DNA: TGTGCCAGCAGTCTCAGGACGAGCTCCTATAATTCACCCCTCCACTTT. It is translated as CASSLRTSSYNSPLHF.

This clonotype was recorded a few times. V gene TRBV20-1 combines with J gene TRBJ2-7, with D possibly TRBD1 on 6 matching bases. CDR1 is DFQATT and CDR2 is SNEGSKA in the germline V gene (reference sequence). The CDR3 runs to 14 residues. Trimming took 0 bases from V and 3 from J, leaving 12 bases between them. The CDR3 DNA follows: TGCAGTGCTAGAGATTTCAGGGGATTCTACGAGCAGTACTTC. Protein sequence: CSARDFRGFYEQYF.

In its sample, this clonotype was seen a few times. This chain connects TRBV12-3 or TRBV12-4 to TRBJ1-2; TRBD1 might be the D (5 bases). Trimming removed 3 bases at V and 4 bases at J, with 12 bases between. This CDR3 contains 14 residues. The CDR3 loop is CASSFGGSGYGYTF. The CDR3, as DNA: TGTGCCAGCAGTTTTGGGGGATCAGGCTATGGCTACACCTTC.

This clonotype was recorded many times. The chain recombines TRBV21-1 with TRBJ2-1; the D segment call TRBD2 is taken from the table without a DNA check. TRBV21-1 is a pseudogene segment. CDR3 length equals 16 residues. The CDR3: CASSTGWMRALNEQFF. CDR3 coding DNA: TGTGCCAGCAGCACAGGTTGGATGAGGGCCTTAAATGAGCAGTTCTTC.

Many counts were recorded for this clonotype. The V gene is TRBV11-3, the J gene TRBJ2-3; no firm D call. Germline CDR1 reads SGHNT; CDR2 reads YENEEA. This CDR3 is 12 amino acids long. V dropped 1 base and J dropped 5 bases, with 4 bases sitting between them. The CDR3 DNA reads as TGTGCCAGCAGCTTAGGACGAGATACGCAGTATTTT. Translation: CASSLGRDTQYF.

This clonotype was picked up a small number of times. The chain joins TRBV5-4 to TRBJ1-1, with a tentative D call TRBD1 (6 bases). This CDR3 has 15 residues. V lost 4 bases to trimming and J lost 0 bases, with 13 bases between them. Germline V gene sequence: CDR1 SGHNT, CDR2 YYREEE (reference sequence). In nucleotides, the CDR3 is TGTGCCAGCAGCAGACCAGGGGTAATGAACACTGAAGCTTTCTTT. Translated, it gives CASSRPGVMNTEAFF.

There are many counts of this clonotype. One junction end does not reproduce the germline sequence, and a read error may be involved. The J gene is TRBJ1-1, the V gene TRBV7-7; D uncertain. The CDR3 covers 13 residues. Germline CDR1 and CDR2: SSHAT and FNYEAQ (reference sequence). CDR3 sequence (DNA): TGTGCTAGCAGCTCCGCGCCGAACACTGAAGCTTTCTTT. Translating gives CASSSAPNTEAFF.

This clonotype was picked up many times. J is TRBJ2-4 and V is TRBV7-2; 11 bases map to TRBD1. The germline CDR1 and CDR2 sequences are SGHTA and FQGNSA. The trim removed 3 bases at V and 7 bases at J, leaving 5 bases unmatched. The CDR3 covers 15 residues. The CDR3 region is CASSFPGQGVNIQYF. CDR3 in DNA: TGTGCCAGCAGCTTCCCGGGACAGGGGGTGAACATTCAGTACTTC.

This clonotype occurred many times. The chain joins TRBV20-1 to TRBJ1-3, with a possible D match to TRBD1 (6 bases). The germline V gene encodes CDR1 DFQATT and CDR2 SNEGSKA (reference sequence). This CDR3 spans 15 amino acids. V lost 3 bases, J lost 1 base, and 13 bases lay in between. The DNA of the CDR3 is TGCAGTGCTAGGGGGGCTCACACGTCTGGAAACACCATATATTTT. This codes for CSARGAHTSGNTIYF.

The genes are TRBV6-2 or TRBV6-3 and TRBJ1-2; a possible D gene is TRBD1 (5 bases). V lost 7 bases and J 4 bases, leaving 13 bases between the germline ends. Per germline, CDR1 MNHEY and CDR2 SVGEGT. This CDR3 is built from 13 residues. The CDR3 DNA follows: TGTGCCAGCACTCAGACAGTGACCTATGGCTACACCTTC. Protein product: CASTQTVTYGYTF.